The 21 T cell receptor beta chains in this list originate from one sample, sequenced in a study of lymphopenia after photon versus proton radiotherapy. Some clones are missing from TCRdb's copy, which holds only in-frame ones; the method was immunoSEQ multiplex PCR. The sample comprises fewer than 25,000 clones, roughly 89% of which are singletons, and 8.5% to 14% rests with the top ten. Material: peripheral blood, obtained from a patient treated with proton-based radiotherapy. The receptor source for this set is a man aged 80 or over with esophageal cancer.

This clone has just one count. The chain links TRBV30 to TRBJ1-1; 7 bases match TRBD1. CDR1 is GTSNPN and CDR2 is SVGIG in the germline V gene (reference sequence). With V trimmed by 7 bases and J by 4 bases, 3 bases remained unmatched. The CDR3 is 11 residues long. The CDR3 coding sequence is TGTGCCTTTGACAGGGCCACTGAAGCTTTCTTT. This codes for CAFDRATEAFF.

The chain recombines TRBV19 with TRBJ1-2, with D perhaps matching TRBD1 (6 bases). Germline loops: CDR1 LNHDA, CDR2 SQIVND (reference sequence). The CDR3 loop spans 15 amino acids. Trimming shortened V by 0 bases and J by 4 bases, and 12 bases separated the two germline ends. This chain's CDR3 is CASSIEGTGIYGYTF. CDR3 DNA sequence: TGTGCCAGTAGTATAGAGGGTACAGGGATCTATGGCTACACCTTC.

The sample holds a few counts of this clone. CDR3 region: CASSSRTSGGKNIQYF. The CDR3, as DNA: TGTGCCAGCAGCTCCCGGACTAGCGGGGGGAAAAACATTCAGTACTTC. This chain joins TRBV5-4 and TRBJ2-4; 14 bases map to TRBD2. Germline V gives CDR1 SGHNT, CDR2 YYREEE (reference sequence). V was clipped by 3 bases and J by 4 bases; unmatched bases: 3. This CDR3 is 16 amino acids long.

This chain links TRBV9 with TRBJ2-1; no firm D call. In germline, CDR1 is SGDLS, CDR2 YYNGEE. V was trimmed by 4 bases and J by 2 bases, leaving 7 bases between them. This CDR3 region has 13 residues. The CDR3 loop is CASSPGTYNEQFF. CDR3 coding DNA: TGTGCCAGCAGCCCCGGCACCTACAATGAGCAGTTCTTC.

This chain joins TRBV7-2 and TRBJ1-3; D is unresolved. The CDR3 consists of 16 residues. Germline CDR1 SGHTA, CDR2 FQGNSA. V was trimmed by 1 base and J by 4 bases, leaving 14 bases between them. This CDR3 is CASSLVTAVGGNTIYF. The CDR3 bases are TGTGCCAGCAGCTTAGTTACGGCGGTGGGCGGAAACACCATATATTTT.

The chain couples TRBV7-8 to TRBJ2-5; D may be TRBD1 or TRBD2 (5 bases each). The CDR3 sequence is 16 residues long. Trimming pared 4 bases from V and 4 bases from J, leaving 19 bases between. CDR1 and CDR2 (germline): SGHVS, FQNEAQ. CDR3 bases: TGTGCCAGCAGCTCCGACCGTGGGGGAGTGGGAGAGACCCAGTACTTC. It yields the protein CASSSDRGGVGETQYF.

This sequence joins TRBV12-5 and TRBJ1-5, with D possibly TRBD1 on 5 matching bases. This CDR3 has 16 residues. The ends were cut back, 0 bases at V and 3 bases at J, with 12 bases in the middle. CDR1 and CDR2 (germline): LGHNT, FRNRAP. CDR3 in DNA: TGTGCTAGTGGTTTGGTATATGGACAATTCAATCAGCCCCAGCATTTT. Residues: CASGLVYGQFNQPQHF. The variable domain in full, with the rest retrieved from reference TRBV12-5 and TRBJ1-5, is DARVTQTPRHKVTEMGQEVTMRCQPILGHNTVFWYRQTMMQGLELLAYFRNRAPLDDSGMPKDRFSAEMPDATLATLKIQPSEPRDSAVYFCASGLVYGQFNQPQHFGDGTRLSIL.

CDR3 loop: CASSYGVGGEAFF. Written as DNA, the CDR3 is TGTGCCAGCAGTTATGGGGTAGGCGGTGAAGCTTTCTTT. V is TRBV6-6 and J is TRBJ1-1; no clear D gene. The CDR3 runs to 13 residues. Trimming took off 3 bases at V and 7 bases at J, with 12 bases between the two ends. Germline assignment: CDR1 MNHNY and CDR2 SVGAGI (reference sequence).

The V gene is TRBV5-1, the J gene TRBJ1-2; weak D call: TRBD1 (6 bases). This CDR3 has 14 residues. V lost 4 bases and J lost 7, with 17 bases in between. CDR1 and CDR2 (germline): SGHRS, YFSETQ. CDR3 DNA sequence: TGCGCCAGCAGCATCCTACAGGGTTTTGGTGGCTACACCTTC. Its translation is CASSILQGFGGYTF.

The CDR3 coding sequence is TGTGCATACCAGGGGTCCGGGGTTGAAAAACTGTTTTTT. This encodes CAYQGSGVEKLFF. The rearrangement joins TRBV30 to TRBJ1-4; D is possibly TRBD1 (6 bases). CDR1 is GTSNPN and CDR2 is SVGIG in the germline V gene (reference sequence). CDR3 length: 13 amino acids.

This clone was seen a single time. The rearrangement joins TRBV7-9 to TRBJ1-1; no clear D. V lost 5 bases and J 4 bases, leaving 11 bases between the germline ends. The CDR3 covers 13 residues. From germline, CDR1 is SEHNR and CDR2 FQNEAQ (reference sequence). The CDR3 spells CASSQLGGTEAFF. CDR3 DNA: TGTGCCAGCAGCCAGCTGGGAGGCACTGAAGCTTTCTTT.

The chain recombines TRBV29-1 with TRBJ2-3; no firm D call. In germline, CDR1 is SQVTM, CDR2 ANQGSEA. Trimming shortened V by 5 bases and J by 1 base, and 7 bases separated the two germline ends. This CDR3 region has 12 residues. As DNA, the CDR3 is TGCAGCGTTACGGATGGCACAGATACGCAGTATTTT. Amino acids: CSVTDGTDTQYF.

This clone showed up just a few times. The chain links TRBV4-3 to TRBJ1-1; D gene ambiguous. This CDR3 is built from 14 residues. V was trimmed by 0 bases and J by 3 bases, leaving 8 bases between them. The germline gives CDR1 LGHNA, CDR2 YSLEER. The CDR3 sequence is CASSQEERYTEAFF. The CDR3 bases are TGCGCCAGCAGCCAAGAAGAGAGGTACACTGAAGCTTTCTTT.

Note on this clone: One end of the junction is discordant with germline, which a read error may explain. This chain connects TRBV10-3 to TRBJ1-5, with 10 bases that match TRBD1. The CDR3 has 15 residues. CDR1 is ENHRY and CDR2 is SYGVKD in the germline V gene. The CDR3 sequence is CASSWGTGVGQPQHF. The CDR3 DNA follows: TGTGCCAGCAGTTGGGGGACAGGGGTTGGGCAGCCCCAGCATTTT.

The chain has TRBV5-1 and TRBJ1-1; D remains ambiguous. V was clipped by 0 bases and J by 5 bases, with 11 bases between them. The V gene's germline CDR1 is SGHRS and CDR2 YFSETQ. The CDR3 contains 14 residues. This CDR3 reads CASSLGSGRTEAFF. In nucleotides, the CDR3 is TGCGCCAGCAGCTTGGGTTCGGGGAGGACTGAAGCTTTCTTT. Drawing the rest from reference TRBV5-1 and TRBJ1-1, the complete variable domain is KAGVTQTPRYLIKTRGQQVTLSCSPISGHRSVSWYQQTPGQGLQFLFEYFSETQRNKGNFPGRFSGRQFSNSRSEMNVSTLELGDSALYLCASSLGSGRTEAFFGQGTRLTVV.

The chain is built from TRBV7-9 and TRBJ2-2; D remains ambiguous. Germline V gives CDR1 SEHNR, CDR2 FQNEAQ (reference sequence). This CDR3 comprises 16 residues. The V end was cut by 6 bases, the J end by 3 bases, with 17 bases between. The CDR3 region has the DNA TGTGCCAGCAGACCCCGGATGTCGAAGGACACCGGGGAGCTGTTTTTT. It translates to CASRPRMSKDTGELFF.

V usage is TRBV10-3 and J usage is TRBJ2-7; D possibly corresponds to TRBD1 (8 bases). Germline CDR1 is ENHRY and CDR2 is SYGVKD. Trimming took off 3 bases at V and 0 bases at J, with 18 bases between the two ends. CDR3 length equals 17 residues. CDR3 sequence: CAISDWTGRVSSYEQYF. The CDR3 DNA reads TGTGCCATCAGTGACTGGACAGGGAGGGTCAGCTCCTACGAGCAGTACTTC.

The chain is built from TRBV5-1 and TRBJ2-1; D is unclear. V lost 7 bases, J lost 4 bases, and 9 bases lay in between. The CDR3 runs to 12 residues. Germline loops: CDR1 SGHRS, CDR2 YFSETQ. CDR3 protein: CASGNRYNEQFF. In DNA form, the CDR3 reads TGCGCCAGCGGCAACAGATACAATGAGCAGTTCTTC.

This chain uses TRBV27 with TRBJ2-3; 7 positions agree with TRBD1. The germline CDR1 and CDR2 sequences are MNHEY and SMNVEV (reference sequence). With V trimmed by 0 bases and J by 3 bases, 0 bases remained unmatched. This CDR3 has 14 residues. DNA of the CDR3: TGTGCCAGCAGTTTATCGACAGGGACAGATACGCAGTATTTT. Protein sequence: CASSLSTGTDTQYF.

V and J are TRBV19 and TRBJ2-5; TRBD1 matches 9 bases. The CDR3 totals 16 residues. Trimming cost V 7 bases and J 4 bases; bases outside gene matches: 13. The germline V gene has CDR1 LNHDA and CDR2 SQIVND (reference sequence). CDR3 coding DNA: TGTGCCAGTAACGCGAACCGGGACAGGGTGGCAGAGACCCAGTACTTC. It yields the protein CASNANRDRVAETQYF.

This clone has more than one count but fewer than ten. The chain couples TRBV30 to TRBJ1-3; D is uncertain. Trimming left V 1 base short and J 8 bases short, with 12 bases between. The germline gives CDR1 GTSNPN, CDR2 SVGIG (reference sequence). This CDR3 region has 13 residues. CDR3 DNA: TGTGCCTGGAGTGGGGTCTCGCGAGACACCATATATTTT. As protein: CAWSGVSRDTIYF.